This T cell receptor (beta chain) derives from a study of blood T cell repertoires in COVID-19. Study at large: Whether acute or convalescent, the COVID-19 samples came from the United States, Italy and Spain. T cells, B-cell-depleted T cells, or PBMCs supplied cDNA or gDNA.

The germline gives CDR1 MRHNA, CDR2 SNTAGT. The CDR3 runs to 9 residues. V shed 8 bases and J shed 6 bases, with 5 bases lying between them. Original handling: Scientists estimated how many nucleated cells there were by amplifying reference gene primers. TCRdb's table, derived via immunoSEQ multiplex PCR, lists solely in-frame clones and lacks some. V, J and clone size were drawn from that table, and D and trimming were deduced from the DNA. The repertoire holds a few hundred thousand clones, with about 90% as singletons. Sequences were obtained from peripheral blood. This receptor was taken from a woman between 45 and 65 years old with acute or convalescent COVID-19. The chain has TRBV6-4 and TRBJ2-7; D gene ambiguous. CDR3 residues: CASPVEQYF. CDR3 sequence (DNA): TGTGCCAGCCCCGTCGAGCAGTACTTC.